Presented here are 7 T cell receptor beta chains from one specimen sequenced in a study of blood T cell repertoires in COVID-19. Sequencing was performed with immunoSEQ multiplex PCR; in TCRdb, only in-frame clones are kept and a portion is missing. The profile covers 97,000 or so clones, with around 90% appearing a single time and 4% to 5.5% taken by the ten largest. Sequencing was performed on peripheral blood. The receptors derive from a woman aged 50 to 60 with COVID-19, enrolled during active disease.

This clone was recorded a few times. The chain employs TRBV6-6 and TRBJ1-2; D perhaps matches TRBD1 (6 bases). Trimming took 3 bases from V and 4 from J, leaving 18 bases between them. Germline V CDR1 and CDR2: MNHNY, SVGAGI (reference sequence). The CDR3 consists of 16 residues. DNA for the CDR3: TGTGCCAGCAGTTATAGGGGGACGGCACTAGGCTATGGCTACACCTTC. Residues: CASSYRGTALGYGYTF.

The chain has TRBV19 and TRBJ1-2; 8 positions match TRBD1. Germline V gives CDR1 LNHDA, CDR2 SQIVND (reference sequence). The length of the CDR3 is 15 residues. The V segment lost 5 bases and the J segment 0 bases; nucleotides outside the gene matches: 5. The CDR3 loop reads CASSLGTGANYGYTF. CDR3 in DNA: TGTGCCAGTAGTCTAGGGACAGGCGCTAACTATGGCTACACCTTC.

The J gene is TRBJ2-7, the V gene TRBV11-2; D is unclear. Deletions cut 0 bases from V and 0 bases from J, with 6 bases between. The CDR3 covers 14 residues. The germline CDR1 and CDR2 sequences are SGHAT and FQNNGV. CDR3 nucleotide sequence: TGTGCCAGCAGCTTAGAACTGCCCTCCTACGAGCAGTACTTC. Its protein is CASSLELPSYEQYF.

The chain has TRBV7-2 and TRBJ2-7; 9 bases fit TRBD1. This CDR3 spans 15 amino acids. Germline CDR1 and CDR2: SGHTA and FQGNSA. The junction had 4 bases not matched to a gene; V was cut back by 4 bases and J by 0 bases. CDR3 bases: TGTGCCAGCAGCTCTACAGGGGGCGCCTCCTACGAGCAGTACTTC. This sequence encodes CASSSTGGASYEQYF.

The chain employs TRBV29-1 and TRBJ1-6, with D tentatively TRBD1 (5 bases). CDR3 length equals 11 residues. Per the germline V gene, CDR1 is SQVTM and CDR2 is ANQGSEA. With 6 bases removed from V and 10 bases from J, the gap between germline ends came to 10 bases. The CDR3 bases are TGCAGCGTAGGACAACGATCACCCCTCCACTTT. It encodes CSVGQRSPLHF.

This chain uses TRBV18 with TRBJ2-7; 9 nucleotides match TRBD1. V was pared by 3 bases and J by 6 bases, with 3 bases of the junction left unmatched. This CDR3 contains 13 residues. The germline V gene has CDR1 KGHSH and CDR2 LQKENI. The DNA of the CDR3 is TGTGCCAGCTCACCGGGACAGGGCACCGAGCAGTACTTC. Amino acids: CASSPGQGTEQYF.

V and J are TRBV30 and TRBJ1-6; D is unclear. The length of the CDR3 is 13 residues. Germline lookup yields CDR1 GTSNPN and CDR2 SVGIG (reference sequence). Trimming removed 8 bases from V and 8 bases from J, with 16 bases in between. CDR3 sequence: CAHHEGIDSPLHF. CDR3 sequence (DNA): TGTGCCCACCACGAGGGAATTGATTCACCCCTCCACTTT.